A selection of T cell receptor beta chains follows, all from one sample in a study of CD8+CD57+ T cells in acquired aplastic anemia. Each CDR3 protein gets one entry after TCRdb re-called the reads with MiXCR. Of about half a million distinct CDR3 sequences in the sample, roughly a third were seen once. Sequencing was carried out using sorted CD4+, CD8+, or CD8+CD57+ T cells (not recorded which) from PBMCs. The receptor source for this set is a human donor with aplastic anemia. Both conserved end residues are part of each CDR3. The D gene is left open where the match is weak. Size values are once, few and many counts, or a class for expanded clones, and some rows have none.

size: NA; V: TRBV10-3; D: NA; J: TRBJ1-3; DNA: TGTGCCATCAGTTACGTCTCTGGAAACACCATATATTTT; CDR3: CAISYVSGNTIYF
size: many; V: TRBV5-4; D: NA; J: TRBJ1-2; DNA: TGTGCCAGCAGCCCACAGGGATCCGGCTACACCTTC; CDR3: CASSPQGSGYTF
size: many; V: TRBV10-3; D: NA; J: TRBJ1-2; DNA: TGTGCCATCAGTGAGTCAGGGTATGGCTACACCTTC; CDR3: CAISESGYGYTF
size: many; V: TRBV20-1; D: NA; J: TRBJ1-5; DNA: TGCAGTGCTAGTTTCGGCGCAGGGAGCAATCAGCCCCAGCATTTT; CDR3: CSASFGAGSNQPQHF
size: many; V: TRBV5-1; D: NA; J: TRBJ1-2; DNA: TGCGCCAGCAGCTTGGAGTTTTTGTGGCGAGACAATGGCTACACCTTC; CDR3: CASSLEFLWRDNGYTF
size: NA; V: TRBV12-3/TRBV12-4; D: NA; J: TRBJ1-1; DNA: TGTGCCAGCAGTTTGCAGGGGCTTTATTCTGAAGCTTTCTTT; CDR3: CASSLQGLYSEAFF
size: many; V: TRBV7-9; D: NA; J: TRBJ1-1; DNA: TGTGCCAGCAGCTCTTTGCCGGGCAGTGAAGCTTTCTTT; CDR3: CASSSLPGSEAFF
size: NA; V: TRBV30; D: NA; J: TRBJ1-2; DNA: TGTGCCTGGAGTGTGAATCAGTATGGCTACACCTTC; CDR3: CAWSVNQYGYTF
size: many; V: TRBV19; D: TRBD1; J: TRBJ1-3; DNA: TGTGCCAGTAGTCCCGGGACAGGGGCCGGAAACACCATATATTTT; CDR3: CASSPGTGAGNTIYF
size: NA; V: TRBV30; D: TRBD1; J: TRBJ1-2; DNA: TGTGCCTGGAGTGGGGGACAGGGATATGGCTACACCTTC; CDR3: CAWSGGQGYGYTF
size: NA; V: TRBV19; D: TRBD1; J: TRBJ2-1; DNA: TGTGCCAGCAGTTTAACCCAGGGGGCGCGGGGTACGGAGCAGTTCTTC; CDR3: CASSLTQGARGTEQFF
size: many; V: TRBV19; D: TRBD1; J: TRBJ1-5; DNA: TGTGCCAGTAGGGACAGGGATAGTCAGCCCCAGCATTTT; CDR3: CASRDRDSQPQHF
size: NA; V: TRBV9; D: NA; J: TRBJ2-5; DNA: TGTGCCAACCGAGAGACCCAGTACTTC; CDR3: CANRETQYF
size: many; V: TRBV10-2; D: TRBD2; J: TRBJ2-2; DNA: TGCGCCAGCAGTGGAACCGGGACTAGATCCCTCCCCGGGGAGCTGTTTTTT; CDR3: CASSGTGTRSLPGELFF
size: many; V: TRBV6-5; D: NA; J: TRBJ1-6; DNA: TGTGCCAGCAGTTACGAGCCGCGTAATTCACCCCTCCACTTT; CDR3: CASSYEPRNSPLHF
size: NA; V: TRBV25-1; D: TRBD1; J: TRBJ1-2; DNA: TGTGCCAGCAGTGTACAGGGGGCGACGGGCGGCTACACCTTC; CDR3: CASSVQGATGGYTF
size: few; V: TRBV7-3; D: NA; J: TRBJ2-1; DNA: TGTGCCAGCAGCTCATCTCCAGCGTACAATGAGCAGTTCTTC; CDR3: CASSSSPAYNEQFF
size: few; V: TRBV30; D: TRBD1; J: TRBJ1-5; DNA: TGTGCCTGGACAGACAGGGGGAGCAATCAGCCCCAGCATTTT; CDR3: CAWTDRGSNQPQHF
size: NA; V: TRBV2; D: NA; J: TRBJ2-3; DNA: TGTGCCAGCAGCGGCCGAGGTGCGGGTACGCAGTATTTT; CDR3: CASSGRGAGTQYF
size: NA; V: TRBV20-1; D: NA; J: TRBJ1-5; DNA: TGCAGTGCTAGAGACCCCAAACCGACGGTTAGCAATCAGCCCCAGCATTTT; CDR3: CSARDPKPTVSNQPQHF
size: NA; V: TRBV5-1; D: NA; J: TRBJ1-1; DNA: TGCGCCAGCAGCTTATGGGGGTTAGGGGGGATGAACACTGAAGCTTTCTTT; CDR3: CASSLWGLGGMNTEAFF
size: many; V: TRBV2; D: NA; J: TRBJ1-6; DNA: TGTGCCAGCAGTGATAGTAGCTCCTATAATTCACCCCTCCACTTT; CDR3: CASSDSSSYNSPLHF
size: NA; V: TRBV11-2; D: NA; J: TRBJ1-2; DNA: TGTGCCTGGAGGGCAACCGGGGGGTCCTTCTATGGCTACACCTTC; CDR3: CAWRATGGSFYGYTF
size: many; V: TRBV24-1; D: TRBD1; J: TRBJ2-3; DNA: TGTGCCACCAGTGTCGGGACAGGCAACTATGCTAGCACAGATACGCAGTATTTT; CDR3: CATSVGTGNYASTDTQYF
size: NA; V: TRBV7-3; D: TRBD1; J: TRBJ1-5; DNA: TGTGCCAGCGCCATCACAGGGGAACAGCCCCAGCATTTT; CDR3: CASAITGEQPQHF
size: NA; V: TRBV10-3; D: NA; J: TRBJ2-5; DNA: TGTGCCACCAAAAAGGGATCAGGCTCCGGGGGGACCCAGTACTTC; CDR3: CATKKGSGSGGTQYF
size: NA; V: TRBV24-1; D: NA; J: TRBJ2-5; DNA: TGTGCCACCAGTGATATTACTGGGGTAGTCGAGACCCAGTACTTC; CDR3: CATSDITGVVETQYF
size: few; V: TRBV10-3; D: NA; J: TRBJ1-3; DNA: TGTGCCAGCAGAACAGATTCTGGAAACACCATATATTTT; CDR3: CASRTDSGNTIYF
size: many; V: TRBV2; D: TRBD1; J: TRBJ1-2; DNA: TGTGCCAGCGGACAACTACAGGGGGCGCGGGGCTACACCTTC; CDR3: CASGQLQGARGYTF
size: NA; V: TRBV3-1; D: TRBD2; J: TRBJ2-3; DNA: TGTGCCAGCAGCCAAGGGGGGGGTACGCAGTATTTT; CDR3: CASSQGGGTQYF
size: NA; V: TRBV29-1; D: NA; J: TRBJ1-2; DNA: TGCAGCGTCGAAGAGGATGGCTACACCTTC; CDR3: CSVEEDGYTF
size: many; V: TRBV2; D: TRBD2; J: TRBJ2-1; DNA: TGTGCCAGCAGCGATAGCGGGACCGACTTCCATGAGCAGTTCTTC; CDR3: CASSDSGTDFHEQFF
size: once; V: TRBV3-1; D: TRBD1; J: TRBJ1-2; DNA: TGTGCCAGCAGCCAAGATATGGCAGGGGGTGGCTACACCTTC; CDR3: CASSQDMAGGGYTF
size: NA; V: TRBV24-1; D: TRBD1; J: TRBJ2-5; DNA: TGTGCCACCAGTCGTGGACAGGACCAAGAGACCCAGTACTTC; CDR3: CATSRGQDQETQYF
size: many; V: TRBV5-6; D: TRBD1; J: TRBJ1-2; DNA: TGTGCCAGCAGCTTGGTCGACAGGGAAGATGGCTACACCTTC; CDR3: CASSLVDREDGYTF
size: few; V: TRBV12-3/TRBV12-4; D: NA; J: TRBJ1-4; DNA: TGTGCCAGCAGTTTTGAGAGGACCGGTCGTGAAAAACTGTTTTTT; CDR3: CASSFERTGREKLFF
size: NA; V: TRBV9; D: NA; J: TRBJ2-1; DNA: TGTGCCAGCACCCCCAAAGGTCGGGACAATAGGGAGCAGTTCTTC; CDR3: CASTPKGRDNREQFF
size: many; V: TRBV19; D: NA; J: TRBJ1-6; DNA: TGTGCCAGTAGTATCAGGGGTACGAAGAATTCACCCCTCCACTTT; CDR3: CASSIRGTKNSPLHF
size: many; V: TRBV15; D: NA; J: TRBJ1-5; DNA: TGTGCCACCAGCAGAGCTGGCAGGAGCAATCAGCCCCAGCATTTT; CDR3: CATSRAGRSNQPQHF
size: many; V: TRBV4-3; D: NA; J: TRBJ1-2; DNA: TGCGCCAGCAGCCAAGGTCATCCCGGGAGTGGCTACACCTTC; CDR3: CASSQGHPGSGYTF
size: many; V: TRBV5-5; D: NA; J: TRBJ1-5; DNA: TGTGCCAGCAGCTTGGCCGTCAGGCGTAGCAATCAGCCCCAGCATTTT; CDR3: CASSLAVRRSNQPQHF
size: many; V: TRBV19; D: NA; J: TRBJ2-7; DNA: TGTGCCAGTAACACACGACCCGGGCCGTCTTACGAGCAGTACTTC; CDR3: CASNTRPGPSYEQYF
size: NA; V: TRBV9; D: NA; J: TRBJ1-1; DNA: TGTGCCAGCAGCGTAGCGGTTCAGGGACGGGACACTGAAGCTTTCTTT; CDR3: CASSVAVQGRDTEAFF
size: many; V: TRBV20-1; D: TRBD1; J: TRBJ2-7; DNA: TGCAGTGCTCGGCAGGGGGCGGGCTCCTACGAGCAGTACTTC; CDR3: CSARQGAGSYEQYF
size: NA; V: TRBV10-3; D: NA; J: TRBJ1-1; DNA: TGTGCCAGCAGTTACTCGGGAGCTTTCTTT; CDR3: CASSYSGAFF
size: NA; V: TRBV15; D: NA; J: TRBJ2-3; DNA: TGTGCCACCAGCATTGATGGAGACGGGATGGCGTATACGCAGTATTTT; CDR3: CATSIDGDGMAYTQYF
size: NA; V: TRBV2; D: TRBD1; J: TRBJ2-7; DNA: TGTGCCAGCAGTGTACAGGGGATTAGCGAGCAGTACTTC; CDR3: CASSVQGISEQYF
size: few; V: TRBV11-2; D: NA; J: TRBJ2-3; DNA: TGTGCCAGCAGCTTAGATCTCCCGGGGGGCACAGATACGCAGTATTTT; CDR3: CASSLDLPGGTDTQYF